This TCR beta chain comes out of a study of CD8+ T cells in alopecia areata. RNA extraction and reverse transcription yielded cDNA as sequencing template. Some clones are missing from TCRdb's copy, which holds only in-frame ones; the method was immunoSEQ multiplex PCR. Here the sample spans fewer than 150,000 clones, 56% being singletons. As concerns this clone: Its specificity is unknown.

Notes on the study in general: Tofacitinib delivered significant drops in scalp clonality and in expanded CD8+ clones among the top 100. Many expanded lesional clones persisted in scalp and blood during tofacitinib treatment. How baseline CD8+ expansion relates to response remains uncertain (there was one nonresponder).

This sample's treatment: oral pan-JAK inhibitor, 5-10 mg twice daily. Germline CDR1 SEHNR, CDR2 FQNEAQ (reference sequence). CDR3 length: 14 amino acids. V dropped 6 bases and J dropped 4 bases, with 12 bases sitting between them. The V and J genes are TRBV7-9 and TRBJ2-2; TRBD2 might be the D (5 bases). The material sequenced was CD4+ T cells sorted from blood, taken at week 24, from a patient treated with tofacitinib. This sequence originates from a human donor with alopecia areata. CDR3 nucleotides: TGTGCCAGCAGTTTTACGGCGGGCACCGGGGAGCTGTTTTTT. Translated, it gives CASSFTAGTGELFF.